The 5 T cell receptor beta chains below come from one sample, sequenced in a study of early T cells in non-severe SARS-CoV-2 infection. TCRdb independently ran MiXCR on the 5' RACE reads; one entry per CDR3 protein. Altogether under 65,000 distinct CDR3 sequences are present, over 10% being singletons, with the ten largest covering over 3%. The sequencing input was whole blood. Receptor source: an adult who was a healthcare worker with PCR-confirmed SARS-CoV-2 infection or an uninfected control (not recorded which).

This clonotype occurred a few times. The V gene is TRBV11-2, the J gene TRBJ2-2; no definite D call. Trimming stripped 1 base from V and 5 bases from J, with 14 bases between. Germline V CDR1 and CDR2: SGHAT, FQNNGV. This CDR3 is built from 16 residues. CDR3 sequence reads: CASSLVRGKRTGELFF. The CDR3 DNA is TGTGCCAGCAGCTTAGTACGCGGAAAGAGGACCGGGGAGCTGTTTTTT.

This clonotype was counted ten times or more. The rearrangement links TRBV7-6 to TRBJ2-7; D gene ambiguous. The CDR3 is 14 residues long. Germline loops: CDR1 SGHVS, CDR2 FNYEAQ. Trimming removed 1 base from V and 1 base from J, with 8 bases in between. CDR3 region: CASSLGAISYEQYF. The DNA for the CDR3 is TGTGCCAGCAGCTTAGGGGCTATTTCCTACGAGCAGTACTTC.

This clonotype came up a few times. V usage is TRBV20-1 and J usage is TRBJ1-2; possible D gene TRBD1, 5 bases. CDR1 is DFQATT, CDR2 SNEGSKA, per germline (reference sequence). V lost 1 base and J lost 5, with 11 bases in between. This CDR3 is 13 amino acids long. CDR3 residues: CSARGGVIYGYTF. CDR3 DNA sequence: TGCAGTGCTAGAGGGGGGGTTATTTATGGCTACACCTTC.

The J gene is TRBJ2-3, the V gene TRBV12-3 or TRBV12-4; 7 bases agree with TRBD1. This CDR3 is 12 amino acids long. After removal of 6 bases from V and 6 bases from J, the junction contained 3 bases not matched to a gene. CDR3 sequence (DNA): TGTGCCAGCAGGGAGGACAGGGATACGCAGTATTTT. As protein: CASREDRDTQYF.

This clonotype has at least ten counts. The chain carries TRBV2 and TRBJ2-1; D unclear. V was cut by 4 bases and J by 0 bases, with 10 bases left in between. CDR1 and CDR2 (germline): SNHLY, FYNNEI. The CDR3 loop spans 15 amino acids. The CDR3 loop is CASSGPHDSYNEQFF. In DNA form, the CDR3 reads TGTGCCAGCAGTGGGCCTCATGACTCCTACAATGAGCAGTTCTTC.